This T cell receptor (beta chain) emerged from a study of cytomegalovirus exposure and HLA in healthy donors. Primers: 60 Vbeta forward and 13 Jbeta reverse. Sequencing used immunoSEQ multiplex PCR; TCRdb keeps in-frame clones, though not all of them. This table has 150,000 to 200,000 clones, roughly 77% appearing once. For this clone: Its cognate antigen is unknown.

Study-level findings and limits: There was a cluster of highly shared sequence variants that was likely a sequencing artifact.

The sequenced material came from PBMCs. The receptor was isolated from a woman aged 45 to 65 in good health and CMV-seronegative.

The CDR3 DNA sequence: TGTGCCAGTAGTTTCCCTAGCGGTCCGAGGGATGAGCAGTTCTTC. It encodes CASSFPSGPRDEQFF. V gene TRBV19 combines with J gene TRBJ2-1, with 7 bases fitting TRBD2. The CDR3 loop spans 15 amino acids. Germline V gene lookup returns CDR1 LNHDA and CDR2 SQIVND (reference sequence). V shed 5 bases, J shed 8 bases, and the junction held 12 bases outside the gene matches.